This TCR beta chain was identified during a study of blood T cell repertoires in COVID-19. The CDR3 extends over 15 amino acids. CDR1 and CDR2 (germline): LGHNA, YSLEER. The germline V and J ends were trimmed by 0 bases and 4 bases, with 11 bases remaining between them. Assay: immunoSEQ multiplex PCR; the TCRdb copy retains only in-frame clones and omits some. The repertoire holds under 200,000 clones, with 75% to 85% as singletons. The clonotype was recovered from a man aged 55 to 70 with acute or convalescent COVID-19. What was sequenced was peripheral blood. V and J are TRBV4-3 and TRBJ2-3; D gene ambiguous. CDR3 sequence: CASSQDAYLPDTQYF. The CDR3 DNA reads TGCGCCAGCAGCCAAGATGCGTATTTGCCAGATACGCAGTATTTT.